Following are 32 T cell receptor beta chains from one sample sequenced in a study of blood T cells in healthy people across ages. Through a sample-barcoded 5' primer and a J-beta primer mix, a second PCR was run for about 7 to 12 cycles. TCRdb reprocessed the 5' RACE reads with MiXCR, giving one entry per CDR3 protein. The data contain about 570,000 distinct CDR3 sequences, about 26% of them singletons. This sample also appeared in a second study, on T cells of mothers and their children.

What was sequenced was blood. These receptors all stem from a boy between 2 and 10 years old in good health.

This clonotype has just a few counts. The rearrangement uses TRBV6-5 and TRBJ1-4; the match to TRBD1 covers 9 bases. The length of the CDR3 is 19 residues. Germline V gene lookup returns CDR1 MNHEY and CDR2 SVGAGI. V shed 2 bases, J shed 0 bases, and the junction held 10 bases outside the gene matches. The DNA for the CDR3 is TGTGCCAGCAGTTACGGTTTGGTACAGGGGGCATCAACTAATGAAAAACTGTTTTTT. Translating it yields CASSYGLVQGASTNEKLFF.

This clonotype turned up a few times. The rearrangement links TRBV28 to TRBJ2-3; possibly TRBD2 for D (6 bases). The length of the CDR3 is 15 residues. Per germline, CDR1 MDHEN and CDR2 SYDVKM. Trimming took off 3 bases at V and 0 bases at J, with 10 bases between the two ends. CDR3 nucleotide sequence: TGTGCCAGCAGTTTGATGGGACTTAGCACAGATACGCAGTATTTT. It codes for CASSLMGLSTDTQYF.

This clonotype occurred a few times. The chain couples TRBV7-9 to TRBJ1-4; the D is unclear. Between the trimmed V and J ends, which lost 4 bases and 0 bases, there was a span of 6 bases. This CDR3 has 14 residues. Germline V gives CDR1 SEHNR, CDR2 FQNEAQ (reference sequence). The CDR3 nucleotides are TGTGCCAGCAGCTCGACCCCAACTAATGAAAAACTGTTTTTT. Its translation: CASSSTPTNEKLFF.

About this clonotype itself: One junction end does not reproduce the germline sequence, and a read error may be involved. The genes are TRBV4-3 and TRBJ2-5, with D maybe TRBD1 (6 bases). Germline CDR1 reads LGHNA; CDR2 reads YSLEER. CDR3 length equals 16 residues. CDR3 protein: CVSSQESGTHQETQYF. The CDR3, as DNA: TGCGTCAGCAGCCAAGAATCCGGGACACACCAAGAGACCCAGTACTTC.

The rearrangement joins TRBV20-1 to TRBJ2-7; D gene uncertain. The assigned J gene may be wrong: the sequence end matches TRBJ2-1 better. Germline loops: CDR1 DFQATT, CDR2 SNEGSKA (reference sequence). This CDR3 contains 13 residues. CDR3 sequence (DNA): TGCAGTGCTAGTTCTGAGGAATTCAATGAGCAGTTCTTC. Translated, it gives CSASSEEFNEQFF.

This clonotype was observed a handful of times. The chain joins TRBV12-3 or TRBV12-4 to TRBJ2-7; weak D call: TRBD2 (7 bases). CDR3 size: 19 residues. Trimming took 7 bases from V and 2 from J, leaving 30 bases between them. Here the CDR3 DNA reads TGTGCCAGCACTAAGGGCTCCCTTGGGGGGGGGCCGTTTACCTACGAGCAGTACTTC. It translates to CASTKGSLGGGPFTYEQYF.

The chain has TRBV7-9 and TRBJ2-7; D gene unclear. The V and J ends lost 5 bases and 3 bases respectively, with 11 bases between them. The CDR3 covers 13 residues. Germline CDR1 and CDR2: SEHNR and FQNEAQ (reference sequence). CDR3 amino acids: CASSPVASYEQYF. The DNA of the CDR3 is TGTGCCAGCAGCCCAGTGGCGAGCTACGAGCAGTACTTC.

This clonotype came up a few times. V gene TRBV20-1 combines with J gene TRBJ2-7; 11 positions match TRBD1. Germline-derived CDR1 and CDR2 are DFQATT and SNEGSKA (reference sequence). Trimming removed 5 bases from V and 3 bases from J; junction bases left unmatched: 6. The CDR3 sequence is 14 residues long. In DNA form, the CDR3 reads TGCAGTGCTGCCCCCGGGACAGGGGGCTACGAGCAGTACTTC. It codes for CSAAPGTGGYEQYF.

Only a few counts were recorded for this clonotype. The chain employs TRBV20-1 and TRBJ2-4; TRBD2 might be the D (5 bases). V lost 3 bases and J lost 3, with 9 bases in between. This CDR3 has 13 residues. Germline assignment: CDR1 DFQATT and CDR2 SNEGSKA (reference sequence). This chain's CDR3 is CSARPGYKNIQYF. CDR3 DNA: TGCAGTGCTAGGCCGGGGTACAAAAACATTCAGTACTTC.

The chain combines TRBV6-1 with TRBJ2-3, with D tentatively TRBD1 (6 bases). The V end was cut by 9 bases, the J end by 0 bases, with 7 bases between. Germline loops: CDR1 MNHNS, CDR2 SASEGT. CDR3 length: 12 residues. The CDR3 reads CASGQSTDTQYF. The DNA for the CDR3 is TGTGCCAGTGGACAGAGCACAGATACGCAGTATTTT.

The J gene is TRBJ2-7, the V gene TRBV30; the match to TRBD1 covers 7 bases. V shed 1 base, J shed 1 base, and the junction held 1 base outside the gene matches. The CDR3 is 13 residues long. The germline V gene encodes CDR1 GTSNPN and CDR2 SVGIG (reference sequence). CDR3: CAWSGGQSYEQYF. The CDR3 bases are TGTGCCTGGAGTGGGGGACAGTCCTACGAGCAGTACTTC.

The chain combines TRBV5-5 with TRBJ2-4; no firm D call. The germline V gene encodes CDR1 SGHKS and CDR2 YYEKEE (reference sequence). Trimming cost V 6 bases and J 5 bases, with 12 bases left between them. The CDR3 sequence is 13 residues long. CDR3 protein: CASTTRTENIQYF. CDR3 nucleotide sequence: TGTGCCAGCACCACCCGAACGGAAAACATTCAGTACTTC.

This rearrangement joins TRBV3-1 to TRBJ2-5, with TRBD2 as a possible D gene (6 bases). The CDR3 runs to 11 residues. Trimming took 8 bases from V and 7 from J, leaving 11 bases between them. The germline V gene encodes CDR1 LGHDT and CDR2 YNNKEL (reference sequence). The CDR3 here is CASLVSGTQYF. The CDR3 bases are TGTGCCAGCCTCGTTAGCGGGACCCAGTACTTC.

The chain has TRBV6-5 and TRBJ1-1; possible D gene TRBD1, 5 bases. Germline-derived CDR1 and CDR2 are MNHEY and SVGAGI. The V end was cut by 6 bases, the J end by 7 bases, with 18 bases between. This CDR3 is 14 amino acids long. The CDR3 region is CASSQGSAEYEAFF. DNA for the CDR3: TGTGCCAGCAGCCAGGGATCTGCGGAATATGAAGCTTTCTTT.

There are a few counts of this clonotype. Just one base apart from a much larger clone, this may be a read error. The rearrangement joins TRBV14 to TRBJ2-5; unclear D gene. Near its end, the DNA agrees better with TRBJ2-7, so the J call may be wrong. The CDR3 covers 12 residues. Germline V gene data show CDR1 as SGHDN and CDR2 as FVKESK. This CDR3 is CAGSQVPYEQYF. In DNA form, the CDR3 reads TGTGCCGGCAGCCAAGTACCCTACGAGCAGTACTTC.

This clonotype occurred once. The chain uses TRBV20-1 and TRBJ2-1; TRBD2 might be the D (7 bases). The J call may be mistaken, given a closer DNA end match to TRBJ2-5. Germline V lookup: CDR1 DFQATT, CDR2 SNEGSKA (reference sequence). The length of the CDR3 is 14 residues. The CDR3 region has the DNA TGCAGTGCTAGAGATCCCAGGGGAGGGGAGACCCAGTACTTC. Its translation is CSARDPRGGETQYF.

This clonotype turned up a few times. This chain uses TRBV7-2 with TRBJ2-7, with TRBD1 matching 8 bases. J was trimmed by 3 bases and V by 2 bases; bases with no gene match: 6. CDR1 SGHTA and CDR2 FQGNSA come from the germline V gene. The CDR3 extends over 15 amino acids. The CDR3 is CASSLSRTGRYEQYF. The CDR3 nucleotides read TGTGCCAGCAGCTTATCAAGGACAGGGCGCTACGAGCAGTACTTC. Using reference TRBV7-2 and TRBJ2-7 for the parts outside the CDR3, the full variable domain is GAGVSQSPSNKVTEKGKDVELRCDPISGHTALYWYRQSLGQGLEFLIYFQGNSAPDKSGLPSDRFSAERTGGSVSTLTIQRTQQEDSAVYLCASSLSRTGRYEQYFGPGTRLTVT.

To note about this clonotype: Mismatch with germline at one junction end may stem from a read error. The V and J genes are TRBV6-6 and TRBJ2-1; D unclear. CDR1 MNHNY and CDR2 SVGAGI come from the germline V gene (reference sequence). CDR3 size: 15 residues. The CDR3 bases are TGTGCCGGCAGTTACTCGAAGGTCTCTATGTCGGAGCAGTTCTTC. As protein: CAGSYSKVSMSEQFF.

The rearrangement links TRBV29-1 to TRBJ2-1, with D maybe TRBD2 (6 bases). This CDR3 has 14 residues. Germline assignment: CDR1 SQVTM and CDR2 ANQGSEA. Trimming took 6 bases from V and 8 from J, leaving 20 bases between them. CDR3 region: CSVERTSSGDEQFF. The CDR3 coding sequence is TGCAGCGTAGAACGGACTTCGTCGGGGGATGAGCAGTTCTTC.

There are a few counts of this clonotype. In nucleotides, the CDR3 is TGTGCCAGCAGTTTGGGTGGGGGCCTCAACTATGGCTACACCTTC. The encoded protein is CASSLGGGLNYGYTF. The chain uses TRBV12-3 or TRBV12-4 and TRBJ1-2, with a weak D call TRBD1 (6 bases). CDR3 length equals 15 residues. Between the trimmed V and J ends, which lost 3 bases and 2 bases, there was a span of 13 bases.

This clonotype was seen a few times. CDR3 in amino acids: CASSLGIAGAIGELFF. CDR3 nucleotide sequence: TGCGCCAGCAGCTTGGGAATAGCGGGGGCGATCGGGGAGCTGTTTTTT. This chain links TRBV5-1 with TRBJ2-2, with 9 bases lining up with TRBD2. Unmatched junction bases numbered 7, after V lost 0 bases and J lost 7 bases. CDR3 length equals 16 residues. The germline CDR1 and CDR2 sequences are SGHRS and YFSETQ.

This clonotype appeared a few times. This sequence joins TRBV25-1 and TRBJ2-3; 9 nucleotides agree with TRBD2. Trimming took 1 base from V and 5 from J; bases not matched to a gene: 7. Per germline, CDR1 MGHDK and CDR2 SYGVNS. This CDR3 region has 16 residues. CDR3 nucleotides: TGTGCCAGCAGTGAATCTGGCGGGAGGGCCCGAGATACGCAGTATTTT. It encodes CASSESGGRARDTQYF.

This clonotype was seen only a few times. This CDR3 is CASMGRLTDTQYF. For the CDR3, the DNA is TGTGCCAGCATGGGCAGACTCACAGATACGCAGTATTTT. V is TRBV6-6 and J is TRBJ2-3; D gene ambiguous. There are 13 residues in the CDR3. Looked up from germline, CDR1 is MNHNY and CDR2 is SVGAGI (reference sequence). With 7 bases removed from V and 2 bases from J, the gap between germline ends came to 10 bases.

The chain employs TRBV11-3 and TRBJ2-7; a possible D gene is TRBD2 (6 bases). The length of the CDR3 is 15 residues. CDR1 is SGHNT, CDR2 YENEEA, per germline. Trimming removed 4 bases from V and 2 bases from J, with 15 bases in between. For the CDR3, the DNA is TGTGCCAGCAGCTCGGTCGGGGGTTTCCCCTACGAGCAGTACTTC. Amino acid sequence: CASSSVGGFPYEQYF. Drawing the rest from reference TRBV11-3 and TRBJ2-7, the complete variable domain is EAGVVQSPRYKIIEKKQPVAFWCNPISGHNTLYWYLQNLGQGPELLIRYENEEAVDDSQLPKDRFSAERLKGVDSTLKIQPAELGDSAVYLCASSSVGGFPYEQYFGPGTRLTVT.

This clonotype was counted between two and nine times. This chain links TRBV20-1 with TRBJ2-1; D possibly corresponds to TRBD1 (6 bases). Germline V gives CDR1 DFQATT, CDR2 SNEGSKA (reference sequence). Between the trimmed V and J ends, which lost 1 base and 0 bases, there was a span of 13 bases. The CDR3 totals 16 residues. CDR3 sequence: CSARALDSISYNEQFF. The CDR3 bases are TGCAGTGCTAGAGCCCTGGACAGCATCTCCTACAATGAGCAGTTCTTC.

The gene calls are TRBV24-1 and TRBJ2-1, with 12 bases fitting TRBD2. Germline CDR1 reads KGHDR; CDR2 reads SFDVKD. Trimming took 6 bases from V and 6 from J; bases not matched to a gene: 2. This CDR3 comprises 14 residues. CDR3 nucleotides: TGTGCCACCAGTCCTAGCGGGAGGGCCAATGAGCAGTTCTTC. It specifies CATSPSGRANEQFF.

This clonotype showed up many times. The V gene is TRBV28, the J gene TRBJ2-1; 7 positions match TRBD2. J was trimmed by 5 bases and V by 2 bases; bases with no gene match: 18. Germline CDR1 and CDR2: MDHEN and SYDVKM. The CDR3 is made up of 19 amino acids. In DNA form, the CDR3 reads TGTGCCAGCAGTTTAACCGGTGGCTGGCGGGAGCAGCGGGACAATGAGCAGTTCTTC. Translated, it gives CASSLTGGWREQRDNEQFF. Combining the CDR3 with reference TRBV28 and TRBJ2-1 gives the whole variable domain DVKVTQSSRYLVKRTGEKVFLECVQDMDHENMFWYRQDPGLGLRLIYFSYDVKMKEKGDIPEGYSVSREKKERFSLILESASTNQTSMYLCASSLTGGWREQRDNEQFFGPGTRLTVL.

This clonotype came up a few times. V and J are TRBV7-9 and TRBJ2-1; 8 bases map to TRBD2. The tail of the sequence fits TRBJ2-7 better, so the J call may be wrong. Germline CDR1 and CDR2: SEHNR and FQNEAQ (reference sequence). The CDR3 runs to 14 residues. CDR3 protein: CASSLGGTRYEQYF. In nucleotides, the CDR3 is TGTGCCAGCAGCTTAGGGGGGACTAGGTACGAGCAGTACTTC.

V gene TRBV6-1 combines with J gene TRBJ2-3; TRBD2 matches 9 bases. Germline V gene data show CDR1 as MNHNS and CDR2 as SASEGT. V was clipped by 4 bases and J by 1 base; unmatched bases: 6. The CDR3 runs 16 residues. DNA for the CDR3: TGTGCCAGCAGTGCGAGCTTAGCGGGGGGCACAGATACGCAGTATTTT. Translated, it gives CASSASLAGGTDTQYF.

This clonotype was counted a few times. The J gene is TRBJ2-4, the V gene TRBV18, with D uncertain. Germline-derived CDR1 and CDR2 are KGHSH and LQKENI. The length of the CDR3 is 14 residues. V lost 1 base and J 8 bases, leaving 12 bases between the germline ends. In nucleotides, the CDR3 is TGTGCCAGCTCACCACAGGGTGCTTGGGACATTCAGTACTTC. It yields the protein CASSPQGAWDIQYF.

The chain joins TRBV13 to TRBJ2-7, with 8 positions matching TRBD1. The J segment lost 0 bases and the V segment lost 8 bases, leaving 6 bases of the junction unmatched. Germline CDR1 PRHDT, CDR2 FYEKMQ (reference sequence). The CDR3 consists of 14 residues. DNA for the CDR3: TGTGCCAGCTCCCAGGGACAGGACTCCTACGAGCAGTACTTC. It is translated as CASSQGQDSYEQYF. The full variable domain, with the rest looked up from reference TRBV13 and TRBJ2-7, is AAGVIQSPRHLIKEKRETATLKCYPIPRHDTVYWYQQGPGQDPQFLISFYEKMQSDKGSIPDRFSAQQFSDYHSELNMSSLELGDSALYFCASSQGQDSYEQYFGPGTRLTVT.

Comment on this clonotype: A read error may account for a junction end that differs from germline. The rearrangement uses TRBV20-1 and TRBJ2-5; no reliable D call. The CDR3 is 13 amino acids. Germline loops: CDR1 DFQATT, CDR2 SNEGSKA (reference sequence). The DNA of the CDR3 is TGCAGTGCTAGAGATCCCCTAGAGAAGACCCGGTACTTC. Translating it yields CSARDPLEKTRYF.